Listed here are 24 T cell receptor beta chains from one sample, sequenced in a study of tumor-infiltrating lymphocytes in primary liver carcinoma. Total RNA (around 510 ng) served as template for TCR beta cDNA synthesis primed by a constant-region primer. Libraries of TCR beta came from three nested multiplex PCR rounds with slightly modified ARM-PCR. Running roughly 10 cycles apiece, the first two PCR rounds relied on TRBV1-TRBV30 forward primers together with a C-beta reverse primer. In TCRdb, the multiplex PCR reads were re-called with MiXCR into one record per CDR3 protein. This table holds approximately 120,000 distinct CDR3 sequences, around 64% found once. Co-extraction of both nucleic acids (RNA and DNA) used about 18-34 mg of unsorted bulk tissue. Input material: liver tumor tissue from sampling region 3. Specified subset: tumor region T3, left-lateral pole. These receptors came from an older woman with primary liver carcinoma and hepatitis B virus infection.

There are many counts of this clonotype. The V gene is TRBV7-9, the J gene TRBJ2-7; TRBD1 matches at 8 bases. Germline values: CDR1 SEHNR, CDR2 FQNEAQ (reference sequence). With 2 bases clipped from V and 3 bases from J, the junction kept 3 bases outside the gene matches. CDR3 length equals 14 residues. CDR3 sequence reads: CASSLQGAFYEQYF. CDR3 coding DNA: TGTGCCAGCAGCTTACAGGGGGCCTTCTACGAGCAGTACTTC.

Of note for this clonotype: Germline and junction disagree at one end, which may indicate a read error. V is TRBV11-2 and J is TRBJ2-2, with D possibly matching TRBD1 (5 bases). Germline assignment: CDR1 SGHAT and CDR2 FQNNGV. This CDR3 region has 14 residues. CDR3: CVSNLEQAVGELFF. The CDR3 bases are TGTGTCAGCAACTTAGAACAGGCGGTCGGGGAGCTGTTTTTT. The variable domain in full, with the rest retrieved from reference TRBV11-2 and TRBJ2-2, is EAGVAQSPRYKIIEKRQSVAFWCNPISGHATLYWYQQILGQGPKLLIQFQNNGVVDDSQLPKDRFSAERLKGVDSTLKIQPAKLEDSAVYLCVSNLEQAVGELFFGEGSRLTVL.

Only one count was recorded for this clonotype. The CDR3 DNA is TGTGCCAGCAGTTTCACCCCACAGGGGGCGGGGGAGCAGTACTTC. This encodes CASSFTPQGAGEQYF. The J gene is TRBJ2-7, the V gene TRBV11-2; 9 positions match TRBD1. This CDR3 has 15 residues. Germline CDR1 is SGHAT and CDR2 is FQNNGV. J gave up 7 bases and V 6 bases, and 13 bases lay outside the gene matches.

This sequence joins TRBV2 and TRBJ2-3, with unresolved D. The V end was cut by 5 bases, the J end by 0 bases, with 18 bases between. The CDR3 extends over 17 amino acids. Germline V gene data show CDR1 as SNHLY and CDR2 as FYNNEI. CDR3 in amino acids: CASSTVAGNGSTDTQYF. The CDR3, as DNA: TGTGCCAGCAGTACCGTCGCTGGCAACGGGAGCACAGATACGCAGTATTTT.

Concerning this clonotype itself: A junction end diverges from the germline sequence, so it may reflect a read error. The V and J genes are TRBV6-1 and TRBJ2-7; 10 positions match TRBD2. CDR1 MNHNS and CDR2 SASEGT come from the germline V gene. The CDR3 length is 13 residues. The CDR3 sequence is CTSGRDRPYEHYF. The DNA for the CDR3 is TGTACCAGCGGGAGGGACAGACCCTACGAGCATTACTTC.

As to this clonotype: This may be a read error: a much more frequent sequence differs by one nucleotide. The CDR3 loop is CASSARVGGLAFF. DNA for the CDR3: TGTGCCAGCAGTGCCCGGGTGGGGGGTTTGGCTTTCTTT. The chain links TRBV6-1 to TRBJ1-1, with D tentatively TRBD1 (5 bases). There are 13 residues in the CDR3. Trimming removed 4 bases at V and 11 bases at J, with 17 bases between. Per the germline V gene, CDR1 is MNHNS and CDR2 is SASEGT.

This clonotype was detected ten times or more. The rearrangement joins TRBV6-2 or TRBV6-3 to TRBJ1-5; 11 bases match TRBD1. CDR3 length equals 19 residues. The germline V gene has CDR1 MNHEY and CDR2 SVGEGT. V dropped 2 bases and J dropped 4; count of bases not matched to a gene: 13. The CDR3 reads CASSYLPGTGGTGNQPQHF. In DNA, the CDR3 is TGTGCCAGCAGTTACCTACCCGGGACAGGGGGGACGGGTAATCAGCCCCAGCATTTT.

On this clonotype itself: One base away lies a much larger clone, so this may be a sequencing read error. This sequence joins TRBV18 and TRBJ1-1, with TRBD1 as a possible D gene (5 bases). CDR1 KGHSH and CDR2 LQKENI come from the germline V gene. CDR3 length: 14 residues. CDR3 in DNA: TGTGCCAGCTCACCATATTCCCAAGGGACTGTAGCTTTCTTT. This codes for CASSPYSQGTVAFF.

This clonotype has only a few counts. Given a much more abundant clone one base away, this may be a read error. The V and J genes are TRBV29-1 and TRBJ2-5; tentatively, D is TRBD1 or TRBD2 (5 bases each). V gave up 6 bases and J gave up 9 bases, with 11 bases separating them. The length of the CDR3 is 10 residues. Per germline, CDR1 SQVTM and CDR2 ANQGSEA. CDR3 sequence: CSVGTKAQYF. The CDR3 bases are TGCAGCGTCGGGACCAAGGCCCAGTACTTC.

This clonotype was picked up one time. This may be a read error, as it is one base from a much larger clone. This sequence joins TRBV6-2 or TRBV6-3 and TRBJ2-1; D uncertain. Trimming took off 0 bases at V and 5 bases at J, with 20 bases between the two ends. Germline-derived CDR1 and CDR2 are MNHEY and SVGEGT. There are 18 residues in the CDR3. For the CDR3, the DNA is TGTGCCAGCAGTTACTCGATTCTAAGGGTTACAAGCAACAATGAGCAGTTCTTC. Amino acids: CASSYSILRVTSNNEQFF.

Worth noting for this clonotype: A read error may be the cause here, since a much bigger clone is one base away. The chain is built from TRBV6-6 and TRBJ2-5; D may be TRBD1 (5 bases). Per germline, CDR1 MNHNY and CDR2 SVGAGI (reference sequence). V lost 7 bases and J 4 bases, leaving 16 bases between the germline ends. This CDR3 has 14 amino acids. CDR3 amino acids: CASKKGAIRETQYF. As DNA, the CDR3 is TGTGCCAGCAAAAAAGGGGCGATTCGAGAGACCCAGTACTTC.

As regards this clonotype: The junction shows a germline mismatch at one end, possibly a read error. The chain has TRBV12-3 or TRBV12-4 and TRBJ2-5; 10 positions agree with TRBD2. The CDR3 is made up of 16 amino acids. For the CDR3, the DNA is TGTGCCAGCAGTTCCACAAGCGGGAGGGCTGGGGAGACCCAGTGCTTC. Encoded protein: CASSSTSGRAGETQCF.

With respect to this clonotype: An end of the junction differs from the germline gene, which may be a read error. The chain combines TRBV11-1 with TRBJ2-3; D unresolved. This CDR3 spans 14 amino acids. CDR1 is SGHAT, CDR2 FQDESV, per germline (reference sequence). CDR3 loop: CVSSLGRSTDMQYF. In DNA, the CDR3 is TGTGTCAGCAGCTTAGGGCGGAGCACAGATATGCAGTATTTT.

As to this clonotype: The CDR3 end shows no conserved phenylalanine or tryptophan, and so a read error is likely. The rearrangement uses TRBV29-1 and TRBJ2-2, with a possible D match to TRBD1 (6 bases). Germline V gene lookup returns CDR1 SQVTM and CDR2 ANQGSEA. This CDR3 spans 13 amino acids. The germline V and J ends were trimmed by 6 bases and 5 bases, with 13 bases remaining between them. DNA for the CDR3: TGCAGCGTGGACAGTGGGCCAACCGGGGAGCTGTTTTCT. Its translation is CSVDSGPTGELFS.

In the case of this clonotype: A much larger clone lies a single base off, so this may be a read error. CDR3 region: CASSPTGGMSTEAFF. CDR3 coding DNA: TGTGCCAGCAGTCCCACTGGGGGGATGAGCACTGAAGCTTTCTTT. The chain carries TRBV28 and TRBJ1-1, with a possible D match to TRBD1 (5 bases). Trimming left V 5 bases short and J 4 bases short, with 17 bases between. Germline CDR1 MDHEN, CDR2 SYDVKM. The CDR3 has 15 residues.

The chain combines TRBV6-5 with TRBJ2-7, with 8 bases matching TRBD2. CDR1 MNHEY and CDR2 SVGAGI come from the germline V gene. V gave up 9 bases and J gave up 2 bases; unmatched junction bases: 9. The CDR3 length is 14 residues. In DNA, the CDR3 is TGTGCCAGTAGCCAAGCGGGAGAGCCCTACGAGCAGTACTTC. Translated: CASSQAGEPYEQYF.

This clonotype showed up many times. The chain carries TRBV12-3 or TRBV12-4 and TRBJ2-3; TRBD2 might be the D (8 bases). The CDR3 has 16 residues. Trimming pared 6 bases from V and 7 bases from J, leaving 23 bases between. CDR3 amino acids: CASRPRGSGGLYTQYF. In DNA form, the CDR3 reads TGTGCCAGCAGACCCAGGGGGTCGGGAGGGCTGTATACGCAGTATTTT.

To note about this clonotype: No conserved phenylalanine or tryptophan is present at the end of the CDR3, so a read error is the likely explanation. The gene calls are TRBV4-2 and TRBJ2-1, with TRBD2 matching over 7 bases. Germline V gene lookup returns CDR1 LGHNA and CDR2 YNFKEQ. The CDR3 spans 14 residues. The chain's CDR3 is CARSRGDSYNEQFL. CDR3 coding DNA: TGTGCCAGAAGCCGGGGGGACTCCTACAATGAGCAGTTCCTC.

This clonotype was recorded at least ten times. The chain carries TRBV5-1 and TRBJ2-7; D could derive from TRBD1 or TRBD2 (5 bases each). Looked up from germline, CDR1 is SGHRS and CDR2 is YFSETQ. The CDR3 is made up of 15 amino acids. Trimming took off 1 base at V and 1 base at J, with 12 bases between the two ends. The CDR3 here is CASSLNPGLSYEQYF. In DNA, the CDR3 is TGCGCCAGCAGCTTGAATCCGGGGCTGTCCTACGAGCAGTACTTC.

The chain combines TRBV7-3 with TRBJ2-3, with unresolved D. V lost 5 bases and J lost 6, with 15 bases in between. The CDR3 is made up of 14 amino acids. The germline CDR1 and CDR2 sequences are SGHTA and FQGTGA. CDR3: CASSERAPRDTQYF. The CDR3 DNA sequence: TGTGCCAGCAGCGAAAGGGCCCCACGCGATACGCAGTATTTT.

In its sample, this clonotype was seen a few times. A read error may explain this, as a much larger clone is one base away. The chain recombines TRBV6-5 with TRBJ2-7; 9 bases map to TRBD2. Trimming took 1 base from V and 8 from J; bases not matched to a gene: 9. The germline V gene has CDR1 MNHEY and CDR2 SVGAGI. The CDR3 is made up of 15 amino acids. The CDR3 loop is CASSYLLAGNYKQYF. CDR3 DNA: TGTGCCAGCAGTTACTTACTAGCGGGTAATTACAAGCAGTACTTC.

The chain joins TRBV11-2 to TRBJ2-7; TRBD2 matches at 7 bases. The trim removed 3 bases at V and 0 bases at J, leaving 20 bases unmatched. Germline CDR1 SGHAT, CDR2 FQNNGV. The CDR3 sequence is 20 residues long. DNA of the CDR3: TGTGCCAGCAGCTTGAGGGAGGGGAGGATTAGCGGGCTCAGCTCCTACGAGCAGTACTTC. This translates into CASSLREGRISGLSSYEQYF.

This clonotype was observed a few times. The chain is built from TRBV19 and TRBJ2-2; no clear D gene. Germline V lookup: CDR1 LNHDA, CDR2 SQIVND (reference sequence). CDR3 size: 15 residues. The V gene lost 4 bases and the J gene lost 8 bases, with 17 bases spanning the gap. CDR3 protein: CASSNSNRISGELFF. In nucleotides, the CDR3 is TGTGCCAGTAGTAACTCTAACCGAATATCAGGGGAGCTGTTTTTT.

In the case of this clonotype: A much larger clone lies one base from this, so it may be a read error. The V gene is TRBV5-1, the J gene TRBJ2-7; D is undetermined. Looked up from germline, CDR1 is SGHRS and CDR2 is YFSETQ. The CDR3 spans 14 residues. Written as DNA, the CDR3 is TGCGCCAGCAACTTGGTTGCGGTGGGGTACGAGCAGTACTTC. This gives the protein CASNLVAVGYEQYF.